This is a list of T cell receptor beta chains from one sample in a study of Graves' ophthalmopathy and Graves' hyperthyroidism. Each CDR3 protein is one row after TCRdb ran MiXCR on the multiplex PCR reads. The table has some 750,000 distinct CDR3 sequences, roughly 41% seen once; the top ten hold 40% to 45%. Sequencing input: peripheral blood. Every receptor here comes from an adult man with Graves' ophthalmopathy. Both conserved end residues are part of each CDR3. The order of the fields is J gene, V gene, clone size, D gene, CDR3 DNA, CDR3 protein. A D gene is named only where the DNA matches it firmly. For some rows the clone size is stated as once, few or many, or as a class when expanded; others skip it.

TRBJ1-1 | TRBV5-6 | many | TRBD1 | TGTGCCAGCAGCTCGCTGGACAGGGAAAATGAAGCTTTCTTT | CASSSLDRENEAFF
TRBJ1-2 | TRBV15 | NA | NA | TGTGCCACCAGCAGCTTGGACAGCAGCACTAACTATGGCTACACCTTC | CATSSLDSSTNYGYTF
TRBJ2-5 | TRBV12-3/TRBV12-4 | NA | NA | TGTGCCAGCAGTTTTCACTTTAACATGGTTTTTTCAGAGACCCAGTACTTC | CASSFHFNMVFSETQYF
TRBJ1-6 | TRBV12-3/TRBV12-4 | many | TRBD1 | TGTGCCATCGGGACAGCGGTTAATTCACCCCTCCACTTT | CAIGTAVNSPLHF
TRBJ1-1 | TRBV9 | NA | TRBD1 | TGTGCCAGCAGTCCCGACAGGGTGGTCGCTGAAGCTTTCTTT | CASSPDRVVAEAFF
TRBJ1-5 | TRBV29-1 | NA | NA | TGCAGCGGGGGGCGGGGGCAAGAGACCCAGCATTTT | CSGGRGQETQHF
TRBJ1-1 | TRBV20-1 | many | NA | TGCAGTGCTAGATTGATGGACACTGAAGCTTTCTTT | CSARLMDTEAFF
TRBJ1-5 | TRBV7-2 | many | NA | TGTGCCAGCAGCTTAGCCAGGCACCAGCCCCAGCATTTT | CASSLARHQPQHF
TRBJ2-7 | TRBV2 | few | TRBD2 | TGTGCCAGCAGTGAAACTAGCGGGAGGTCCTACGAGCAGTACTTC | CASSETSGRSYEQYF
TRBJ2-6 | TRBV7-9 | NA | TRBD1 | TGTGCCAGCACCTACGGGACAGGGGACAACGTCCTGACTTTC | CASTYGTGDNVLTF
TRBJ2-7 | TRBV9 | NA | NA | TGCGCCAGCAGCTTGGAGGCAGGGGGGCTTTACGAGCAGTACTTC | CASSLEAGGLYEQYF
TRBJ2-2 | TRBV7-9 | few | NA | TGTGCCAGCAGCCCCCCACGTTTATCGGGTCAGGCGGGCACCGGGGAGCTGTTTTTT | CASSPPRLSGQAGTGELFF
TRBJ1-2 | TRBV7-2 | many | NA | TGTGCCAGCAGCGTGGACCAGATGAACTATGGCTACACCTTC | CASSVDQMNYGYTF
TRBJ2-5 | TRBV12-3/TRBV12-4 | NA | NA | TGTGCCAGCAGTTCCCGGGCCCTAGAGACCCAGGACTTC | CASSSRALETQDF
TRBJ2-5 | TRBV7-2 | few | NA | TGTGCCAGCAGTTCTTCTAGCGCGAGGGACCAAGAGACCCAGTACTTC | CASSSSSARDQETQYF
TRBJ1-6 | TRBV7-2 | many | NA | TGTGCCAGCAGCTTGTCGCCGGGCTCCTATAATTCACCCCTCCACTTT | CASSLSPGSYNSPLHF
TRBJ1-5 | TRBV2 | NA | NA | TGTGCCAGCGGCCGGAAGCCCCAGCATTTT | CASGRKPQHF
TRBJ1-5 | TRBV29-1 | NA | NA | TGCAGCGTTGGCCGTGGGGACCGTCAGCCCCAGCATTTT | CSVGRGDRQPQHF
TRBJ2-5 | TRBV29-1 | many | NA | TGCAGCGGGTCCGACTACCAAGAGACCCAGTACTTC | CSGSDYQETQYF
TRBJ1-1 | TRBV2 | NA | TRBD1 | TGTGCCAGCAGTGAAGAACAGGGGTATGTGGCTGAAGCTTTCTTT | CASSEEQGYVAEAFF
TRBJ1-2 | TRBV29-1 | many | NA | TGCAGCGTTGTTCGGGAAGCTAACTATGGCTACACCTTC | CSVVREANYGYTF
TRBJ1-1 | TRBV29-1 | few | NA | TGCAGCGTTGAAGCCTCCAGAGGTGTTGGTACTGAAGCTTTCTTT | CSVEASRGVGTEAFF